The sequence of this TCR beta chain was determined in a study of blood T cell repertoires in COVID-19. About the research overall: The origin of the acute and convalescent COVID-19 samples was the United States, Italy and Spain. In each case, the material was cDNA or gDNA derived from T cells, B-cell-depleted T cells, or PBMCs.

The CDR3 length is 18 residues. Germline V gives CDR1 KGHDR, CDR2 SFDVKD. Unmatched junction bases numbered 15, after V lost 5 bases and J lost 7 bases. This clone has a single count. Original data processing: Researchers report that nucleated cell counts were estimated from reference gene primer amplification. TCRdb's copy holds only in-frame clones and misses some; the assay was immunoSEQ multiplex PCR. V and J calls and clone size are copied from that table; D and trimming were computed from the DNA. The sample has about 110,000 clones; approximately 92% are singletons. V and J are TRBV24-1 and TRBJ2-3; 12 bases fit TRBD2. This TCR derives from an elderly woman with acute or convalescent COVID-19. Sequencing input: peripheral blood. The CDR3 DNA reads as TGTGCCACCAGTGGTTCCCCCGGCCTAGCGGGGGGGCTTAATACGCAGTATTTT. It is translated as CATSGSPGLAGGLNTQYF.